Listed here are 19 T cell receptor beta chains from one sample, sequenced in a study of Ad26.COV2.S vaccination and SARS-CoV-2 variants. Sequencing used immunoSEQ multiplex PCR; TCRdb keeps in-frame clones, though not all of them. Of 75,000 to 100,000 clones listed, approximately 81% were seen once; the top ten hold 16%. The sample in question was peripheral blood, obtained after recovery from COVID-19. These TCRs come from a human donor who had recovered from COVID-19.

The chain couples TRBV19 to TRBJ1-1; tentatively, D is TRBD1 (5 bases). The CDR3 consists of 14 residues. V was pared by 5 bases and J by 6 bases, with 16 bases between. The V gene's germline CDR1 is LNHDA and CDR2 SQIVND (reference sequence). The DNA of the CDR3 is TGTGCCAGTAGTGGAGCGCGGGGGGTGCCTGAAGCTTTCTTT. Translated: CASSGARGVPEAFF.

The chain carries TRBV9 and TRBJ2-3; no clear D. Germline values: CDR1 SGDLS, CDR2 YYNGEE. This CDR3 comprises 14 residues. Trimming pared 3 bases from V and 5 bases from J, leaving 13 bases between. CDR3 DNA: TGTGCCAGCAGCGCCCACGCTCAGTTAGATACGCAGTATTTT. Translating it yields CASSAHAQLDTQYF.

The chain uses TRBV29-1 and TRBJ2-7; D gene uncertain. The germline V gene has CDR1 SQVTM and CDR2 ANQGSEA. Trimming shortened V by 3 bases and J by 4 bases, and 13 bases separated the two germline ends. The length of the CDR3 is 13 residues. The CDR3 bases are TGCAGCGTTGAGTCCCTAGTCGGTTACGAGCAGTACTTC. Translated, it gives CSVESLVGYEQYF.

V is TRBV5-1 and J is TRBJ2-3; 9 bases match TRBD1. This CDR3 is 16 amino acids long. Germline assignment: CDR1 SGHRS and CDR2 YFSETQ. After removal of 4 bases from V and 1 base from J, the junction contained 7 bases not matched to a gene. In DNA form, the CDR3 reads TGCGCCAGCAGCCTAACCCGGGACAGGGGCACAGATACGCAGTATTTT. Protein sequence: CASSLTRDRGTDTQYF.

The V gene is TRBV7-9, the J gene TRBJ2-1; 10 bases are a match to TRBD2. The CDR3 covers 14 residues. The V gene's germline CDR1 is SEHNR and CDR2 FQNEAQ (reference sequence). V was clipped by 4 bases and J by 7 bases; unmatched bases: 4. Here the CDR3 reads CASSSRTSGNEQFF. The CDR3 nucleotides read TGTGCCAGCAGCTCGAGGACTAGCGGTAATGAGCAGTTCTTC.

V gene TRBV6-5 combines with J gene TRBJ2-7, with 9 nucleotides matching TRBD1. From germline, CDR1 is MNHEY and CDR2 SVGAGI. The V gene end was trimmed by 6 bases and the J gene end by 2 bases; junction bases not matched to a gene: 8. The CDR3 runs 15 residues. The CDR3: CASSRSGQGTYEQYF. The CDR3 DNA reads TGTGCCAGCAGCCGATCAGGACAGGGGACCTACGAGCAGTACTTC.

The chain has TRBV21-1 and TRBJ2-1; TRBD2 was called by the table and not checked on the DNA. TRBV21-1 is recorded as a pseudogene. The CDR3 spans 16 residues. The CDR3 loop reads CASSKAAPATYNEQFF. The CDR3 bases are TGTGCCAGCAGCAAAGCGGCCCCAGCGACCTACAATGAGCAGTTCTTC.

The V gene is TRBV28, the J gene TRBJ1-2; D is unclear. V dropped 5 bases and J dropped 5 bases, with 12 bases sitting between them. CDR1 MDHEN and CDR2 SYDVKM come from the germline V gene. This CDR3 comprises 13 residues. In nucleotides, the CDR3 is TGTGCCAGCAGTCCCGACAACCTTTATGGCTACACCTTC. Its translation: CASSPDNLYGYTF.

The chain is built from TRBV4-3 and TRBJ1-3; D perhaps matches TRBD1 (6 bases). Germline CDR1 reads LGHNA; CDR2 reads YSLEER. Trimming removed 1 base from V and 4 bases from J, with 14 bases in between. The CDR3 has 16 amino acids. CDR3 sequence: CASSQGLGAAGNTIYF. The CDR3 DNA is TGCGCCAGCAGCCAAGGGCTGGGGGCGGCAGGAAACACCATATATTTT.

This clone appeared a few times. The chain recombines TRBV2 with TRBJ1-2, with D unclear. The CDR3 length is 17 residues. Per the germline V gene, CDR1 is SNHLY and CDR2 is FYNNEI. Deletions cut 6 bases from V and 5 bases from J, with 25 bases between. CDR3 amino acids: CASSISAVSRSLYGYTF. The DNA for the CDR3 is TGTGCCAGCAGCATTAGCGCGGTTAGTAGGAGCTTGTATGGCTACACCTTC.

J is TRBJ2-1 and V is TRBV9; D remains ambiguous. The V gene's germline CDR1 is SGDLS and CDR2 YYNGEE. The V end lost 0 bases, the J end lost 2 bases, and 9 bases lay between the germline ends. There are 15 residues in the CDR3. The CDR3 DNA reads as TGTGCCAGCAGCGTAGATGTAGGTACCTACAATGAGCAGTTCTTC. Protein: CASSVDVGTYNEQFF.

The CDR3 sequence is CASSLLGQGMHF. CDR3 nucleotide sequence: TGTGCCAGCAGTTTATTGGGACAGGGGATGCATTTT. This chain links TRBV28 with TRBJ1-5; 10 bases align to TRBD1. CDR3 length: 12 amino acids. Germline V gives CDR1 MDHEN, CDR2 SYDVKM. Trimming took 1 base from V and 15 from J; bases not matched to a gene: 3.

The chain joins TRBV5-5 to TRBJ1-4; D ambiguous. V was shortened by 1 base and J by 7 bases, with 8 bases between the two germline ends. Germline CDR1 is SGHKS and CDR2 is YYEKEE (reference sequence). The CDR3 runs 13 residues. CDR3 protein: CASSLRRGEKLFF. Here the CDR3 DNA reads TGTGCCAGCAGCTTGCGGCGGGGTGAAAAACTGTTTTTT.

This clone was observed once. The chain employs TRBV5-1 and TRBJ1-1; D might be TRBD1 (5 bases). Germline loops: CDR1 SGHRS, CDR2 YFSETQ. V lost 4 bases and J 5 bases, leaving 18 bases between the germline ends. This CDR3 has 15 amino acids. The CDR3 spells CASSQGEGWVTEAFF. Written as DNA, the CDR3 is TGCGCCAGCAGCCAAGGGGAGGGTTGGGTTACTGAAGCTTTCTTT.

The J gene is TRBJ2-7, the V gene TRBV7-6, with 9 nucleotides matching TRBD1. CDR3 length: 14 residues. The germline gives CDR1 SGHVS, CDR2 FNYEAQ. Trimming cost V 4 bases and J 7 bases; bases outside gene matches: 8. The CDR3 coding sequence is TGTGCCAGCAGCTCCGGGACAGGGACTAATGAGCAGTACTTC. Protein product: CASSSGTGTNEQYF.

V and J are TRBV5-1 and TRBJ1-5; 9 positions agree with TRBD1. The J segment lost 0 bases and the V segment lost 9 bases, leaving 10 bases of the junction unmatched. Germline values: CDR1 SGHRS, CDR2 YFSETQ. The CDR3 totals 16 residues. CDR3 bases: TGCGCCAACCCGGGACAGGGAAAAGATAGCAATCAGCCCCAGCATTTT. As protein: CANPGQGKDSNQPQHF.

The DNA for the CDR3 is TGTGCCAGCAGTCGAGCGCAGGGGGGCCCCTACGAGCAGTACTTC. It is translated as CASSRAQGGPYEQYF. This sequence joins TRBV27 and TRBJ2-7; D is perhaps TRBD1 (7 bases). The CDR3 loop spans 15 amino acids. The germline gives CDR1 MNHEY, CDR2 SMNVEV (reference sequence). V was clipped by 5 bases and J by 2 bases, with 16 bases between them.

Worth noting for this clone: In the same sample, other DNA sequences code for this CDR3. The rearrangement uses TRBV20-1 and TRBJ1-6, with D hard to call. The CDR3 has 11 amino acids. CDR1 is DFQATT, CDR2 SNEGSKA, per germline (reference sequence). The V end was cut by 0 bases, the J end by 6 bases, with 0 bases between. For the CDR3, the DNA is TGCAGTGCTAGAGATAATTCACCCCTCCACTTT. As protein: CSARDNSPLHF.

The chain's CDR3 is CASSVFSGGGQETQYF. In nucleotides, the CDR3 is TGTGCCAGCAGCGTCTTTAGCGGGGGGGGACAAGAGACCCAGTACTTC. The chain employs TRBV9 and TRBJ2-5; 11 bases line up with TRBD2. J gave up 2 bases and V 2 bases, and 5 bases lay outside the gene matches. The germline gives CDR1 SGDLS, CDR2 YYNGEE. The CDR3 is 16 residues long.